This T cell receptor beta chain was profiled in a study of OX40 agonist ivuxolimab in advanced cancers. The overall study: Patients got intravenous ivuxolimab at 0.01 to 10 mg/kg every 2 weeks.

Findings and limits, study-wide: Low normalized T-cell clonal expansion was also seen in some nonresponders.

Assay used: immunoSEQ multiplex PCR; TCRdb lists only in-frame clones, some missing. The sample holds some 50,000 clones; about 88% are singletons and the top ten take roughly 1.5%. Comment on this clone: Antigen: not known.

The material sequenced was CD4+ or CD8+ T cells sorted from blood, taken in a trial of the OX40 agonist ivuxolimab. This TCR was sampled from an adult with an advanced solid tumor such as melanoma, head and neck, liver or kidney cancer.

CDR3 sequence reads: CASSQENRRGGLYTDTQYF. The CDR3 DNA reads TGCGCCAGCAGCCAAGAGAATAGGCGGGGGGGCCTTTACACAGATACGCAGTATTTT. V is TRBV4-1 and J is TRBJ2-3, with 9 positions matching TRBD2. V lost 0 bases and J lost 2; bases outside the gene matches: 12. Per the germline V gene, CDR1 is MGHRA and CDR2 is YSYEKL. The CDR3 extends over 19 amino acids.